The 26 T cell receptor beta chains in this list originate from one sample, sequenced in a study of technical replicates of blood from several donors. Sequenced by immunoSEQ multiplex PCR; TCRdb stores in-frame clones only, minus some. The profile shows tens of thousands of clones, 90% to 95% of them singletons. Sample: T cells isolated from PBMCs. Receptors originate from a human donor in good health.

CDR3 loop: CASSWGQALRWYGYTF. As DNA, the CDR3 is TGCGCCAGCAGCTGGGGACAGGCTCTACGATGGTATGGCTACACCTTC. This chain connects TRBV5-1 to TRBJ1-2; 8 bases fit TRBD1. The CDR3 is 16 amino acids. Trimming removed 3 bases from V and 5 bases from J; junction bases left unmatched: 12. Germline V CDR1 and CDR2: SGHRS, YFSETQ.

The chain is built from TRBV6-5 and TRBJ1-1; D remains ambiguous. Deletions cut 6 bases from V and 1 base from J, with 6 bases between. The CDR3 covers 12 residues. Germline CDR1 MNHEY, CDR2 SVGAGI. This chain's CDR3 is CASRTGNTEAFF. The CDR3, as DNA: TGTGCCAGCAGGACGGGGAACACTGAAGCTTTCTTT.

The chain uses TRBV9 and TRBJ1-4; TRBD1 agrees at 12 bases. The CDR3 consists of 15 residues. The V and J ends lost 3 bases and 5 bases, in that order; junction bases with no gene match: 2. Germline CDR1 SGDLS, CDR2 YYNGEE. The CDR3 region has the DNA TGTGCCAGCAGCGGCGGGACAGGGGGCAATGAAAAACTGTTTTTT. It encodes CASSGGTGGNEKLFF.

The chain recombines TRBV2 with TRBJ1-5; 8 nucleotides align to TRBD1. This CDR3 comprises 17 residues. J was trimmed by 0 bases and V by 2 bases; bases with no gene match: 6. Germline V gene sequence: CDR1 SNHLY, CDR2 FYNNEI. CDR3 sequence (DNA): TGTGCCAGCAGTGAAACAGGGGGGAGTTATAGCAATCAGCCCCAGCATTTT. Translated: CASSETGGSYSNQPQHF.

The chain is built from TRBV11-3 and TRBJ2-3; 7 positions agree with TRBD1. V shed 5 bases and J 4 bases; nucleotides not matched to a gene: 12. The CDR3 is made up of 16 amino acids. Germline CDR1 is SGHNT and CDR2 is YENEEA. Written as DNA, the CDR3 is TGTGCCAGCAGCGAGTCAACCTTTACAGGGGCAGATACGCAGTATTTT. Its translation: CASSESTFTGADTQYF.

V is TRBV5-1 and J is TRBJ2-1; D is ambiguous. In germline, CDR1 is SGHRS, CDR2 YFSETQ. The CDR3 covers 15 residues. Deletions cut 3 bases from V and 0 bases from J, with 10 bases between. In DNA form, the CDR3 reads TGCGCCAGCAGCTCGCAGGTTTCCTCCTACAATGAGCAGTTCTTC. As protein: CASSSQVSSYNEQFF.

The CDR3 region has the DNA TGTGCCAGCAGCTTATTTTTGTTCCAGGGGGCCTACGAGCAGTACTTC. Its protein is CASSLFLFQGAYEQYF. This chain connects TRBV11-2 to TRBJ2-7, with 7 bases that match TRBD1. The germline gives CDR1 SGHAT, CDR2 FQNNGV. The CDR3 totals 16 residues. J lost 2 bases, V lost 2 bases, and 9 bases had no gene match.

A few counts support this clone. The DNA for the CDR3 is TGTGCCTGGAGTGCCGGGACAGGGGGAAATCAGCCCCAGCATTTT. It encodes CAWSAGTGGNQPQHF. The chain links TRBV30 to TRBJ1-5; 11 nucleotides match TRBD1. This CDR3 contains 15 residues. The germline V gene has CDR1 GTSNPN and CDR2 SVGIG (reference sequence). The ends lost 1 base at V and 4 bases at J; junction bases unmatched: 3.

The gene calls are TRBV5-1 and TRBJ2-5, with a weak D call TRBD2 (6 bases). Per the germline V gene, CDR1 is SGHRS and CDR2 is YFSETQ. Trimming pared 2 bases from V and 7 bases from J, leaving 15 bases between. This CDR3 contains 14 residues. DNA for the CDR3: TGCGCCAGCAGCTTTGGACTAACAGAAGGGACCCAGTACTTC. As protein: CASSFGLTEGTQYF.

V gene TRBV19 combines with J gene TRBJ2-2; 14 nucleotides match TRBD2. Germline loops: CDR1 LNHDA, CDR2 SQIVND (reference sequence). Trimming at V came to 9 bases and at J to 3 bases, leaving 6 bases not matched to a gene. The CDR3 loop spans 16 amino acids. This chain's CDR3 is CASRTSGRRDTGELFF. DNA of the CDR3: TGTGCCAGCCGGACTAGCGGGAGGAGGGACACCGGGGAGCTGTTTTTT.

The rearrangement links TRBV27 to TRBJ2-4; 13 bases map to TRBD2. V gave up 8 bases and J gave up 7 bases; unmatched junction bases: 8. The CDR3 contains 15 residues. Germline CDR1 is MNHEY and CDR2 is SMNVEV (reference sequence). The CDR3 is CASQPGTSGNNIQYF. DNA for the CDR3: TGTGCCAGCCAGCCCGGGACTAGCGGGAATAACATTCAGTACTTC.

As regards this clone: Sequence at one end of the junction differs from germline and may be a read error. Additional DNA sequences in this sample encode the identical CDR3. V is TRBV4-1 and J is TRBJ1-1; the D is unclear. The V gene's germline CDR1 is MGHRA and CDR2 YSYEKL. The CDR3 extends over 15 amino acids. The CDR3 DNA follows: TGCGCCAGCAGCCAAATGTTCGACATGAACACTGAGGCTTTCTTT. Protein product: CASSQMFDMNTEAFF.

CDR3 sequence (DNA): TGTGCCAGCAGTGTTGGGCGGGGGAGGGAGACCCAGTACTTC. It encodes CASSVGRGRETQYF. The V and J genes are TRBV6-1 and TRBJ2-5; TRBD2 matches at 7 bases. The CDR3 is made up of 14 amino acids. Per the germline V gene, CDR1 is MNHNS and CDR2 is SASEGT. V dropped 4 bases and J dropped 5; count of bases not matched to a gene: 7.

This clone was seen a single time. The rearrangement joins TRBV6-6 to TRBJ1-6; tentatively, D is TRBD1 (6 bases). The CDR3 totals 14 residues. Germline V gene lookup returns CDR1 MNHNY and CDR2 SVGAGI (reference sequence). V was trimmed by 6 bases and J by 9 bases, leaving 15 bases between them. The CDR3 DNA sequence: TGTGCCAGCAGGGAGGGAGGGGGGGGTTCACCCCTCCACTTT. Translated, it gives CASREGGGGSPLHF.

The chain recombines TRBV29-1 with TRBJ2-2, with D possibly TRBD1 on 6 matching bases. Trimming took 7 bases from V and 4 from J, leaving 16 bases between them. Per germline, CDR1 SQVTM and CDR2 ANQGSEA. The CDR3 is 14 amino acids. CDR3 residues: CSALKGGFTGELFF. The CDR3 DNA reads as TGCAGCGCCCTTAAAGGGGGATTCACCGGGGAGCTGTTTTTT.

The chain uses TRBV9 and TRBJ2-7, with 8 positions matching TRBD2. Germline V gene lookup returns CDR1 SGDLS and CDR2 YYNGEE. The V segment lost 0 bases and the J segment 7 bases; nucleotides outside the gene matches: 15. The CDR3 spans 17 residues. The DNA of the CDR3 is TGTGCCAGCAGCGTAGACTTATGGGGAGCGGGGGCCGGGGAGCAGTACTTC. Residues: CASSVDLWGAGAGEQYF.

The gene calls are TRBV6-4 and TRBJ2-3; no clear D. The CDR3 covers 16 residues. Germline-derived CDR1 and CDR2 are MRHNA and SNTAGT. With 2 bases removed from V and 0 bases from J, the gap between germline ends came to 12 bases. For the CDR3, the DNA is TGTGCCAGCAGTGACGGCCCTGCCCCTAGCACAGATACGCAGTATTTT. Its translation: CASSDGPAPSTDTQYF.

CDR3 sequence reads: CASSPTRNSPLHF. CDR3 DNA sequence: TGTGCCAGCAGCCCAACCCGGAATTCACCCCTCCACTTT. The chain is built from TRBV6-5 and TRBJ1-6; D remains ambiguous. The CDR3 runs 13 residues. V was pared by 6 bases and J by 7 bases, with 10 bases between. From germline, CDR1 is MNHEY and CDR2 SVGAGI.

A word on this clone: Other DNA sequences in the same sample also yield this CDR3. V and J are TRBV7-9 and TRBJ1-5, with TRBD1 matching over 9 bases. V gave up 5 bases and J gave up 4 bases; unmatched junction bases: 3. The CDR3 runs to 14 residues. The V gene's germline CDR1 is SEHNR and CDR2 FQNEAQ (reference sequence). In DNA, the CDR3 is TGTGCCAGCAGCCTCGGACAGGGGAATCAGCCCCAGCATTTT. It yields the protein CASSLGQGNQPQHF.

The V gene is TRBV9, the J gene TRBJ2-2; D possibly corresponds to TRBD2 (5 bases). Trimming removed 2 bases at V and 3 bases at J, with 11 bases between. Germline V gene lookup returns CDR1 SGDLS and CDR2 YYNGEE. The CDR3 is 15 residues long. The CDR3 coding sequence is TGTGCCAGCAGCGTCTCTCTAGCATACACCGGGGAGCTGTTTTTT. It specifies CASSVSLAYTGELFF.

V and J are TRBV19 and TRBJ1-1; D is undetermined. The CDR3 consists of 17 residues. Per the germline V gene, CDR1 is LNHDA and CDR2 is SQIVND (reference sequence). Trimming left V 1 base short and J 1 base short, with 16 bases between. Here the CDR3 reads CASSIAGGWGTNTEAFF. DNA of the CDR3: TGTGCCAGTAGTATAGCAGGAGGGTGGGGAACGAACACTGAAGCTTTCTTT.

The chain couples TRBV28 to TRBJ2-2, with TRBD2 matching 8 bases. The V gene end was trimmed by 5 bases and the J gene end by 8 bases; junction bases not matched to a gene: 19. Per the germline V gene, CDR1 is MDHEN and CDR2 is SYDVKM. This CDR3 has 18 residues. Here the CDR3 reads CASSNLPGSGRLAGELFF. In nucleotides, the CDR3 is TGTGCCAGCAGTAACTTACCCGGGAGCGGGAGACTAGCTGGGGAGCTGTTTTTT.

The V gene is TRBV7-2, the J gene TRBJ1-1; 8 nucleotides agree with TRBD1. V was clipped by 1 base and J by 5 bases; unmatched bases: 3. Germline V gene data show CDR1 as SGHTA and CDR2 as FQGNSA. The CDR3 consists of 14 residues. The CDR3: CASSLEWTGTEAFF. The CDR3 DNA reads TGTGCCAGCAGCTTAGAATGGACAGGGACTGAAGCTTTCTTT.

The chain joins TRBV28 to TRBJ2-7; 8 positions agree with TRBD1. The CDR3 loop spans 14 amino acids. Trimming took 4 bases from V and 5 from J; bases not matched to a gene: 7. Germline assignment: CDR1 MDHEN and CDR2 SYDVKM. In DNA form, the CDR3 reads TGTGCCAGCAGTTACTGGACAGGGAGGCACGAGCAGTACTTC. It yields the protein CASSYWTGRHEQYF.

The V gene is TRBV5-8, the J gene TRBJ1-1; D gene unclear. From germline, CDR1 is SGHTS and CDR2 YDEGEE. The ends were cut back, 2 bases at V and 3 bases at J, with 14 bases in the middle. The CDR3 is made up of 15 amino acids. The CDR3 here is CASSFNFAADTEAFF. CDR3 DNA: TGTGCCAGCAGCTTTAATTTCGCCGCGGACACTGAAGCTTTCTTT.

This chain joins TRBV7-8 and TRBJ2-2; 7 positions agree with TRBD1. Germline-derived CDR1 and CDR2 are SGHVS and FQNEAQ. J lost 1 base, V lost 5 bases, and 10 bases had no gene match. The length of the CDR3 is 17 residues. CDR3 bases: TGTGCCAGCAGCCCCTCACAGGGACAGTTGAACACCGGGGAGCTGTTTTTT. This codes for CASSPSQGQLNTGELFF.